The sample holds many counts of the clone carrying this T cell receptor (beta chain). Its antigen is undetermined. Construction of the TCRbeta library involved unique molecular identifiers. TCRdb redid the calling of the PCR reads with MiXCR, one entry per CDR3 protein. The sample has around 190,000 distinct CDR3 sequences; 6.6% are singletons. These data originate in a study of T-cell reconstitution after alpha-beta-depleted transplantation in children. Whole-study findings and limits: Day-60 TCRbeta diversity that was high in some patients was derived from surviving recipient T cells and thymic progenitors. A year had passed since transplant, and T-cell counts and diversity by then came mostly from newly produced T cells. At around two months after transplant, the alpha-beta T cells were reportedly derived from several hundred expanded clones that came from non-depleted graft cells.

CDR3 length: 16 amino acids. J lost 6 bases, V lost 5 bases, and 13 bases had no gene match. The sequence was collected from a boy aged 2 to 10 with acute lymphoblastic leukemia, due to receive a stem cell transplant. The sample consisted of PBMCs, taken before TCRalphabeta/CD19-depleted stem cell transplant. This chain links TRBV12-3 or TRBV12-4 with TRBJ2-1, with TRBD2 matching over 7 bases. The CDR3 loop is CASSPTGLGTSNEQFF. DNA of the CDR3: TGTGCCAGCAGTCCCACAGGACTAGGAACTTCCAATGAGCAGTTCTTC.